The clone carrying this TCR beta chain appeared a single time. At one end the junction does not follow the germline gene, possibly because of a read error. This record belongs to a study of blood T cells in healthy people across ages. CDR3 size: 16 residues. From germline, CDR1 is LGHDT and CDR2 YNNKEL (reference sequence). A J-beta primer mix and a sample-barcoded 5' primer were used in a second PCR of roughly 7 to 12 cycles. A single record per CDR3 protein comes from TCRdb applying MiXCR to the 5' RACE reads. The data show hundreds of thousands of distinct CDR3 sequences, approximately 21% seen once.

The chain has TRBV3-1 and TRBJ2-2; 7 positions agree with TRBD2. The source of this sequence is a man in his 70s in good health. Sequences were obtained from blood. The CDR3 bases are TGTGCCATCAGCAATCTCGGGGCAGCGGGGACCGGGGAGCTGTTTTTT. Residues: CAISNLGAAGTGELFF.